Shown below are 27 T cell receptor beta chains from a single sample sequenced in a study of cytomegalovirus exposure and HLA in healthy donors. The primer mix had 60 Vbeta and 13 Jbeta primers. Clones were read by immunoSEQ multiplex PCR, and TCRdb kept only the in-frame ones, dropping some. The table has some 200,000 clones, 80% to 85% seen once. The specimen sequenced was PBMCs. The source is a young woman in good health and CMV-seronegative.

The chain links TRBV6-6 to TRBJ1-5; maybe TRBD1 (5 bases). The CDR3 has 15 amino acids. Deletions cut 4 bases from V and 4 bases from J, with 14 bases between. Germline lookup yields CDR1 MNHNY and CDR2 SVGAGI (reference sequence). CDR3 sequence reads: CASSSHLGGNQPQHF. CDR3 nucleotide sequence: TGTGCCAGCAGTTCCCACCTGGGGGGGAATCAGCCCCAGCATTTT.

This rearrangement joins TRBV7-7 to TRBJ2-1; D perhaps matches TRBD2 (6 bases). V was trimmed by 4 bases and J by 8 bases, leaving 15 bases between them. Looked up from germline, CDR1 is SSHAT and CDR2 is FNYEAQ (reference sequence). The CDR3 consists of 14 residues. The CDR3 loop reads CASSSGLTPYEQFF. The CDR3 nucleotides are TGTGCCAGCAGCTCCGGACTAACCCCATATGAGCAGTTCTTC. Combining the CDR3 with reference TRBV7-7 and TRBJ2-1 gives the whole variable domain GAGVSQSPRYKVTKRGQDVTLRCDPISSHATLYWYQQALGQGPEFLTYFNYEAQPDKSGLPSDRFSAERPEGSISTLTIQRTEQRDSAMYRCASSSGLTPYEQFFGPGTRLTVL.

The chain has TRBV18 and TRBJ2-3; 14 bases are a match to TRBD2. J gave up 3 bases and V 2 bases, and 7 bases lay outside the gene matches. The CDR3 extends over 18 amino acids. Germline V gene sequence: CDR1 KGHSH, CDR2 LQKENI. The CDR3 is CASSPGTSGSPGTDTQYF. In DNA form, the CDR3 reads TGTGCCAGCTCACCAGGGACTAGCGGGAGCCCCGGGACAGATACGCAGTATTTT.

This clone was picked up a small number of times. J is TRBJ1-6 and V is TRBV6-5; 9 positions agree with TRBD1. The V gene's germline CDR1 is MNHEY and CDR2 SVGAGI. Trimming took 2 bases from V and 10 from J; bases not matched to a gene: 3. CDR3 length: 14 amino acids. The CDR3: CASSYPGQGSPLHF. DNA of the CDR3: TGTGCCAGCAGTTACCCGGGACAGGGCTCACCCCTCCACTTT.

CDR3 sequence: CASSFVTFPTGELFF. CDR3 coding DNA: TGTGCCAGCAGTTTTGTGACTTTTCCCACCGGGGAGCTGTTTTTT. The chain carries TRBV27 and TRBJ2-2; D is unclear. The CDR3 has 15 amino acids. With 3 bases removed from V and 4 bases from J, the gap between germline ends came to 12 bases. Per germline, CDR1 MNHEY and CDR2 SMNVEV (reference sequence).

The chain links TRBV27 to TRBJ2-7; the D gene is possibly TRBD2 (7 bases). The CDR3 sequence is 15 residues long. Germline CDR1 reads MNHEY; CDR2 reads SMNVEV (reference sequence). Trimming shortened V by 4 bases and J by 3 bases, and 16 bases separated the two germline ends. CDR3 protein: CASSSLGGADYEQYF. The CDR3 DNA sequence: TGTGCCAGCAGTTCCCTAGGGGGGGCCGACTACGAGCAGTACTTC.

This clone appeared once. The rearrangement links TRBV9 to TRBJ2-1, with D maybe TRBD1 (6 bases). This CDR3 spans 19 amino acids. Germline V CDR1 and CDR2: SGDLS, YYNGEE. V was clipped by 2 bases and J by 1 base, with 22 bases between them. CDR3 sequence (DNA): TGTGCCAGCAGCGTTGAGTTTTTGGGGGTTAGGGGGTCCTACAATGAGCAGTTCTTC. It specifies CASSVEFLGVRGSYNEQFF.

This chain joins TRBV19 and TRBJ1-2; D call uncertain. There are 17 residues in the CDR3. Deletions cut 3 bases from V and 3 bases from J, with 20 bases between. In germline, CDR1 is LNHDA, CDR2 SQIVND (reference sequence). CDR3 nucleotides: TGTGCCAGTAGTATTTCCGATCGGGGAGTGGCGTACTATGGCTACACCTTC. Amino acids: CASSISDRGVAYYGYTF.

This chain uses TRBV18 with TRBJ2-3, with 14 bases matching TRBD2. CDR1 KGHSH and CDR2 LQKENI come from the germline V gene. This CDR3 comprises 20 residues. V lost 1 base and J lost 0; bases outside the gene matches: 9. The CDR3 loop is CASSPRFGTSGRPSTDTQYF. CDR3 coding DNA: TGTGCCAGCTCACCACGATTTGGGACTAGCGGGAGACCCAGCACAGATACGCAGTATTTT.

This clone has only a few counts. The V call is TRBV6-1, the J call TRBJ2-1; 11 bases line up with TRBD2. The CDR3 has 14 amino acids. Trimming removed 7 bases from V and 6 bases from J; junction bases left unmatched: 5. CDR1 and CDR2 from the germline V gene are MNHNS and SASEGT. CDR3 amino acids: CASISGGASNEQFF. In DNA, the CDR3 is TGTGCCAGCATTAGCGGGGGGGCCAGCAATGAGCAGTTCTTC.

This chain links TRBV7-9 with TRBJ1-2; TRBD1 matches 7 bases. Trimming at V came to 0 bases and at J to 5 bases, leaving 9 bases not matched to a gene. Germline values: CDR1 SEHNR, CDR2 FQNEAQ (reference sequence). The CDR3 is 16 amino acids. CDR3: CASSLAMQGERYGYTF. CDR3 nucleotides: TGTGCCAGCAGCTTAGCGATGCAGGGGGAGAGGTATGGCTACACCTTC.

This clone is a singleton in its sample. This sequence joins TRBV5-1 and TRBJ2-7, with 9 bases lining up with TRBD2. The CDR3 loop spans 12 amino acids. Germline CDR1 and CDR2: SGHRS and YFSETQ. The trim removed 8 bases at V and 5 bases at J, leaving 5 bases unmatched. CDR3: CARLPSGDEQYF. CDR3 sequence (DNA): TGCGCCAGGCTACCTAGCGGGGACGAGCAGTACTTC.

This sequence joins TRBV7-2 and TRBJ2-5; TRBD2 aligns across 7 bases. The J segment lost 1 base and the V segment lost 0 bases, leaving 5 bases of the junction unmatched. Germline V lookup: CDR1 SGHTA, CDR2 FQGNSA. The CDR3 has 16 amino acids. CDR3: CASSLARGGTQETQYF. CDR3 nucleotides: TGTGCCAGCAGCTTAGCTCGCGGGGGAACCCAAGAGACCCAGTACTTC.

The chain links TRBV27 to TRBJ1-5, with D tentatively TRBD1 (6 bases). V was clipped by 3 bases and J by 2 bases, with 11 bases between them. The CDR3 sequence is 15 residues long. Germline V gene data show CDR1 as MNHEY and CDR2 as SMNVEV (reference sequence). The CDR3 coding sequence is TGTGCCAGCAGTTTCTTGGCAGGGGGCAATCAGCCCCAGCATTTT. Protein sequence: CASSFLAGGNQPQHF.

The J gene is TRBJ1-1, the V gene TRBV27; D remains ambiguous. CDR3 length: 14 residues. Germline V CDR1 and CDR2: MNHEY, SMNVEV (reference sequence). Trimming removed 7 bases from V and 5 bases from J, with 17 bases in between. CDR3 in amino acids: CASTGSGSGTEAFF. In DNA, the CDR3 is TGTGCCAGCACGGGGAGCGGTAGTGGAACTGAAGCTTTCTTT.

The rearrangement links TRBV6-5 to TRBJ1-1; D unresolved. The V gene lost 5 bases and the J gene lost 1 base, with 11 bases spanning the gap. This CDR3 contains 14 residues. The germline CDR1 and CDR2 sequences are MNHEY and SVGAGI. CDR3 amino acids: CASSPPGRNTEAFF. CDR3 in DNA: TGTGCCAGCAGTCCCCCGGGGAGGAACACTGAAGCTTTCTTT.

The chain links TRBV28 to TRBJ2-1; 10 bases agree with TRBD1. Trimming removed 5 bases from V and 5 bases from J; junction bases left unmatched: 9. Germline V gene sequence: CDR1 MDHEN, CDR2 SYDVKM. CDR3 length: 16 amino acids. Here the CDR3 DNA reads TGTGCCAGCAGTCCCGACGGGACAGGGGTGAACAATGAGCAGTTCTTC. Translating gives CASSPDGTGVNNEQFF.

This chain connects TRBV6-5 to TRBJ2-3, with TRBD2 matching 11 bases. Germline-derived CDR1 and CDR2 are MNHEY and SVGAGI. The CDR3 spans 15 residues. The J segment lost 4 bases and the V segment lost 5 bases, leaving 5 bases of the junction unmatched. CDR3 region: CASSGTSGGPDTQYF. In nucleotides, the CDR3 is TGTGCCAGCAGTGGCACTAGCGGGGGTCCAGATACGCAGTATTTT.

Here the CDR3 reads CASRETGTNTGELFF. The CDR3 DNA is TGTGCCAGCAGAGAAACCGGGACAAACACCGGGGAGCTGTTTTTT. The chain employs TRBV9 and TRBJ2-2; possibly TRBD1 for D (6 bases). With 5 bases removed from V and 2 bases from J, the gap between germline ends came to 13 bases. Germline-derived CDR1 and CDR2 are SGDLS and YYNGEE. This CDR3 has 15 amino acids.

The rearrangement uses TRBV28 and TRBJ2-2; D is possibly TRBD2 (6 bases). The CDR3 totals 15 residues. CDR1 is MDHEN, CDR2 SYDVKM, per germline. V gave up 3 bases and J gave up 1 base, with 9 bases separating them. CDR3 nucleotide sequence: TGTGCCAGCAGTTTGGTGGGGGGGAACACCGGGGAGCTGTTTTTT. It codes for CASSLVGGNTGELFF.

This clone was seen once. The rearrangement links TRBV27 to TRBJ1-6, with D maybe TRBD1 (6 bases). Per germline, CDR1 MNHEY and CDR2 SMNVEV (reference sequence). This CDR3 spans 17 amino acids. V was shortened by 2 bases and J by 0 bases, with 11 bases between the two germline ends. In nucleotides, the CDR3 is TGTGCCAGCAGTTTACCTCAGACAGGCTCCTATAATTCACCCCTCCACTTT. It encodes CASSLPQTGSYNSPLHF.

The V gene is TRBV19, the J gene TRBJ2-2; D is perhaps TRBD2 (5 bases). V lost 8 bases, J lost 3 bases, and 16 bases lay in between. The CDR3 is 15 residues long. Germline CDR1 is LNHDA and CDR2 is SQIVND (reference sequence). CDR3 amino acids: CASAKLVVDTGELFF. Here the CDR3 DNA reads TGTGCCAGTGCAAAACTAGTAGTGGACACCGGGGAGCTGTTTTTT. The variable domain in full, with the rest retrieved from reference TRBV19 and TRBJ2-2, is DGGITQSPKYLFRKEGQNVTLSCEQNLNHDAMYWYRQDPGQGLRLIYYSQIVNDFQKGDIAEGYSVSREKKESFPLTVTSAQKNPTAFYLCASAKLVVDTGELFFGEGSRLTVL.

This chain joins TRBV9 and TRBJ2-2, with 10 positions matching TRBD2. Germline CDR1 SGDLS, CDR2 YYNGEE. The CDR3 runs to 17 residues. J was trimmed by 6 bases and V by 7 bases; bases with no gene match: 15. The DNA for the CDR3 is TGTGCCAGCGCGTTACCTCCTAGCGGGAGTCGTGCCGGGGAGCTGTTTTTT. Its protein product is CASALPPSGSRAGELFF.

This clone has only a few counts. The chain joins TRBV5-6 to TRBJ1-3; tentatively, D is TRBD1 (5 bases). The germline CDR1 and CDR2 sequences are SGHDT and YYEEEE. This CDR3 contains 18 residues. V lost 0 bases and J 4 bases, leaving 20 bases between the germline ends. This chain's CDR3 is CASSLAGRGGIAGNTIYF. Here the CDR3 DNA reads TGTGCCAGCAGCTTGGCCGGTAGGGGAGGCATCGCCGGAAACACCATATATTTT. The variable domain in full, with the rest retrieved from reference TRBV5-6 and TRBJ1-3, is DAGVTQSPTHLIKTRGQQVTLRCSPKSGHDTVSWYQQALGQGPQFIFQYYEEEERQRGNFPDRFSGHQFPNYSSELNVNALLLGDSALYLCASSLAGRGGIAGNTIYFGEGSWLTVV.

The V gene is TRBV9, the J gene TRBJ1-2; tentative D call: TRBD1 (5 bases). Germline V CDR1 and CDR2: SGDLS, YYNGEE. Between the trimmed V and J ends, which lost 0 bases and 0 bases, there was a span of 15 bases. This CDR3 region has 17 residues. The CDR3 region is CASSVEKGRAANYGYTF. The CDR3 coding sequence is TGTGCCAGCAGCGTAGAAAAGGGGCGAGCAGCTAACTATGGCTACACCTTC.

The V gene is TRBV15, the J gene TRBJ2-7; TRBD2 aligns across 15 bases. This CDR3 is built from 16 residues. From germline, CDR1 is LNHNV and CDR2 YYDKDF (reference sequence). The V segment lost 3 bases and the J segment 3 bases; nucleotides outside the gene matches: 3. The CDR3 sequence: CATSRAGLAGGYEQYF. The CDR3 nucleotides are TGTGCCACCAGCAGGGCGGGACTAGCGGGAGGCTACGAGCAGTACTTC.

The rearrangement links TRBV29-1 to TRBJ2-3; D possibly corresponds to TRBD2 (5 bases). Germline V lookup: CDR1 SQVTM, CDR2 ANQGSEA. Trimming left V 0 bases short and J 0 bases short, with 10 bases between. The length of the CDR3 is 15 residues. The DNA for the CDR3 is TGCAGCGTTGAAGATCGGGGTAGGAGCACAGATACGCAGTATTTT. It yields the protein CSVEDRGRSTDTQYF.